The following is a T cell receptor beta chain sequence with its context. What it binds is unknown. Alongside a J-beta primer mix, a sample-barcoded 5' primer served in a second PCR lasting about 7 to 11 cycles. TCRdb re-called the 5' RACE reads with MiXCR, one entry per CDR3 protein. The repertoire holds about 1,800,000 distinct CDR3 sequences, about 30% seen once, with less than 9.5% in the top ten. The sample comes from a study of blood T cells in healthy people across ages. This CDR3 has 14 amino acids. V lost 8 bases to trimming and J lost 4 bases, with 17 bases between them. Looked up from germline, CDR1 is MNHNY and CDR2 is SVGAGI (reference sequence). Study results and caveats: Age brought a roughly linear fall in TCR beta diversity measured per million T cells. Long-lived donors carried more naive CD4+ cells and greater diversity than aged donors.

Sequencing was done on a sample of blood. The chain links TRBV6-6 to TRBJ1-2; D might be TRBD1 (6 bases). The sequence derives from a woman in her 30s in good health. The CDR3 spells CASGDGQTVYGYTF. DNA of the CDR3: TGTGCCAGCGGAGATGGACAGACCGTCTATGGCTACACCTTC.